This T cell receptor beta chain stems from a study of T cells in Graves' hyperthyroidism and ophthalmopathy. Template material for amplifying TCR beta CDR3 regions consisted of RNA transcripts. The HTBI primer set drove a first-round RT-PCR of the TCR CDR3. TCRdb analysed the multiplex PCR reads with MiXCR anew, one entry per CDR3 protein. The sample includes about 520,000 distinct CDR3 sequences, approximately 25% seen only once; the top ten take about 11%. This CDR3 comprises 13 residues. Germline V lookup: CDR1 SNHLY, CDR2 FYNNEI. The V end lost 8 bases, the J end lost 2 bases, and 12 bases lay between the germline ends.

This chain links TRBV2 with TRBJ2-5; D ambiguous. The clonotype originates from a woman aged 25 to 45 with Graves' ophthalmopathy. The sample consisted of blood. CDR3 loop: CASSWHKQETQYF. The CDR3 DNA follows: TGTGCCAGCTCCTGGCACAAACAAGAGACCCAGTACTTC. The complete variable domain, with remaining parts taken from reference TRBV2 and TRBJ2-5, reads EPEVTQTPSHQVTQMGQEVILRCVPISNHLYFYWYRQILGQKVEFLVSFYNNEISEKSEIFDDQFSVERPDGSNFTLKIRSTKLEDSAMYFCASSWHKQETQYFGPGTRLLVL.